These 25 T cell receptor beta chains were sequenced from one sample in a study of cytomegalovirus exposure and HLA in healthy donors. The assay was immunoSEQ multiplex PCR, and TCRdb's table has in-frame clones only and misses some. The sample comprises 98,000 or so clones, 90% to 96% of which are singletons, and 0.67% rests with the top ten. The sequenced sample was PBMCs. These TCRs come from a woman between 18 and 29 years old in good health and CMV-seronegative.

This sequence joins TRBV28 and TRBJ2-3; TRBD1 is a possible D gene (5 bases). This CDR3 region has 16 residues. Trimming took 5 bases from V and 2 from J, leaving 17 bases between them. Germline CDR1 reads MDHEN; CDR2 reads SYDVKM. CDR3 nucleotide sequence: TGTGCCAGCAGTGCATCGACAGTTTTCCTCACAGATACGCAGTATTTT. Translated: CASSASTVFLTDTQYF. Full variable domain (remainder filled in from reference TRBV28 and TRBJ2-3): DVKVTQSSRYLVKRTGEKVFLECVQDMDHENMFWYRQDPGLGLRLIYFSYDVKMKEKGDIPEGYSVSREKKERFSLILESASTNQTSMYLCASSASTVFLTDTQYFGPGTRLTVL.

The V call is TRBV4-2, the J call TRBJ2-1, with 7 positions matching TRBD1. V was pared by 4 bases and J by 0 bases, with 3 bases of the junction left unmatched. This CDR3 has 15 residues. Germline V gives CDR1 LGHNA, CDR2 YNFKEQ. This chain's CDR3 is CASSPNRGSYNEQFF. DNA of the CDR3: TGTGCCAGCAGCCCCAACAGGGGCTCCTACAATGAGCAGTTCTTC.

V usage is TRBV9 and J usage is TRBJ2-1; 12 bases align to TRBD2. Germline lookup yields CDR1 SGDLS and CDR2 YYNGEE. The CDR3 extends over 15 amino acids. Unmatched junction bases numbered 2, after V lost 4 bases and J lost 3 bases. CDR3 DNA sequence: TGTGCCAGCAGCTCTAGCGGGGGGGTCTACAATGAGCAGTTCTTC. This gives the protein CASSSSGGVYNEQFF.

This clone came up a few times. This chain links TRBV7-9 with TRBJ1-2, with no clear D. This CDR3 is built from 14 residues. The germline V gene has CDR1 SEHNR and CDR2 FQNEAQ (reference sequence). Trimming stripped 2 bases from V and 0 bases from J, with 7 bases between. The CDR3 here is CASSLQAANYGYTF. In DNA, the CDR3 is TGTGCCAGCAGCTTACAGGCAGCTAACTATGGCTACACCTTC. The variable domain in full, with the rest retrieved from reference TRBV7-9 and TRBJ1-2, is DTGVSQNPRHKITKRGQNVTFRCDPISEHNRLYWYRQTLGQGPEFLTYFQNEAQLEKSRLLSDRFSAERPKGSFSTLEIQRTEQGDSAMYLCASSLQAANYGYTFGSGTRLTVV.

DNA of the CDR3: TGTGCCAGCTCACCAACTTTTCAGGGGTGGGGGACTGAAGCTTTCTTT. This translates into CASSPTFQGWGTEAFF. The chain couples TRBV18 to TRBJ1-1; possibly TRBD1 for D (6 bases). V was shortened by 2 bases and J by 5 bases, with 18 bases between the two germline ends. Germline-derived CDR1 and CDR2 are KGHSH and LQKENI. The CDR3 loop spans 16 amino acids.

CDR3 region: CASSQDTGFRTEAFF. The CDR3 DNA is TGCGCCAGCAGCCAAGATACGGGGTTTCGCACTGAAGCTTTCTTT. The chain joins TRBV4-1 to TRBJ1-1; D is undetermined. V gave up 0 bases and J gave up 4 bases, with 12 bases separating them. CDR3 length: 15 residues. CDR1 and CDR2 (germline): MGHRA, YSYEKL.

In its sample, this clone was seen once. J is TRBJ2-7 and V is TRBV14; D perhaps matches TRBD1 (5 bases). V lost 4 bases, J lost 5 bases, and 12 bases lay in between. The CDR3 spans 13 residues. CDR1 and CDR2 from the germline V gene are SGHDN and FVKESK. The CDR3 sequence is CASSLPWGDEQYF. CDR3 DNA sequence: TGTGCCAGCAGCCTACCTTGGGGCGACGAGCAGTACTTC.

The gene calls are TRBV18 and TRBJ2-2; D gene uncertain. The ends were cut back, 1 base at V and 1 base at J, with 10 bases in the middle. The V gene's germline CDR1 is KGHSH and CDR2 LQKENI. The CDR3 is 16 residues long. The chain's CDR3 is CASSPRGRKNTGELFF. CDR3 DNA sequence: TGTGCCAGCTCACCACGCGGTAGAAAGAACACCGGGGAGCTGTTTTTT.

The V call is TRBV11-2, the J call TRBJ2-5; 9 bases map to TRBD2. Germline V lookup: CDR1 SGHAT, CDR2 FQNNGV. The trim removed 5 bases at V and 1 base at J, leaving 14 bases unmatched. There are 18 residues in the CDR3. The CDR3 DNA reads TGTGCCAGCAGCCACGCGGGGCGGGGGGGCCGTTTCCAAGAGACCCAGTACTTC. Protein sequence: CASSHAGRGGRFQETQYF.

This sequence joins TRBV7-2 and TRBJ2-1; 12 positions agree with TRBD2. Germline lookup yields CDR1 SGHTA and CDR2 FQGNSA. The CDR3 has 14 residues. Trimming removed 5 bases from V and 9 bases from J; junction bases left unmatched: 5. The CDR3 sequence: CASSPGLAGLEQFF. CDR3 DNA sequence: TGTGCCAGCAGCCCCGGACTAGCGGGGCTTGAGCAGTTCTTC.

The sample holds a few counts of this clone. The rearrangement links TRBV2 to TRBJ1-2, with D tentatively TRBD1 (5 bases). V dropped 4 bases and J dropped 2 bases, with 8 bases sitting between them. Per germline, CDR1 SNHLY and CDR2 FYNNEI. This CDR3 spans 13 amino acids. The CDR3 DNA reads TGTGCCAGCAGTGGTCAGGGAAACTATGGCTACACCTTC. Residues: CASSGQGNYGYTF.

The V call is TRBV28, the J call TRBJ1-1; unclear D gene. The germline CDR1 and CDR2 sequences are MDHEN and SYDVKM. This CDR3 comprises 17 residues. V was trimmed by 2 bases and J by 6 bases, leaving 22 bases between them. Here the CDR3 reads CASSLPAEGAGVAEAFF. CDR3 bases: TGTGCCAGCAGTTTACCTGCCGAGGGTGCCGGGGTTGCTGAAGCTTTCTTT.

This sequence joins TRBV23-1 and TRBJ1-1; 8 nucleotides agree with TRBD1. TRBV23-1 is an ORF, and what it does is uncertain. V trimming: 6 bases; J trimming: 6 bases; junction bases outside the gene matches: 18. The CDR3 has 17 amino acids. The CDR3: CASSHESSYRGTAEAFF. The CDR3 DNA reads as TGCGCCAGCAGCCACGAATCGTCGTACAGGGGGACGGCTGAAGCTTTCTTT.

CDR3 bases: TGTGCCAGCAGCGTACGGTTGAACACTGAAGCTTTCTTT. It encodes CASSVRLNTEAFF. The genes are TRBV6-1 and TRBJ1-1; D not resolved. Trimming cost V 6 bases and J 0 bases, with 8 bases left between them. CDR1 MNHNS and CDR2 SASEGT come from the germline V gene. The CDR3 totals 13 residues.

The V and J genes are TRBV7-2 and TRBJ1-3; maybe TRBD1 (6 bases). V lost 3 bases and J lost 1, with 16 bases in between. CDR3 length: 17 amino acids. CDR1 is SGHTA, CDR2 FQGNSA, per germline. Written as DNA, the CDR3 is TGTGCCAGCAGCTTCGGGCTAACAGGGTTTTCTGGAAACACCATATATTTT. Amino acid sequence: CASSFGLTGFSGNTIYF.

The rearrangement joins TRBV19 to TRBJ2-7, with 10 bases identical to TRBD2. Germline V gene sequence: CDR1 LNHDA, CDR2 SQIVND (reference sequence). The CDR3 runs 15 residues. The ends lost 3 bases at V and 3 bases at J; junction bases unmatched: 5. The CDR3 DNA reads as TGTGCCAGTAGTATCTTAGCGGGGGGCAACTACGAGCAGTACTTC. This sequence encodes CASSILAGGNYEQYF.

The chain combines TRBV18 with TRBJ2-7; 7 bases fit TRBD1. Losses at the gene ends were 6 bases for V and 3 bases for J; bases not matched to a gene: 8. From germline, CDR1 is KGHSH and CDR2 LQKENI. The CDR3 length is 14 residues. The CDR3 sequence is CASSPTGPGYEQYF. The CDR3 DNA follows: TGTGCCAGCTCTCCGACAGGGCCCGGCTACGAGCAGTACTTC.

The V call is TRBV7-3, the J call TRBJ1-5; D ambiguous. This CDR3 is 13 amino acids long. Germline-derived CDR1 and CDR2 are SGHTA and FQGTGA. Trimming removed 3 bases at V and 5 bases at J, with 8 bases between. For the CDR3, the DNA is TGTGCCAGCAGCTTGCAGGTAGATCAGCCCCAGCATTTT. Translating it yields CASSLQVDQPQHF.

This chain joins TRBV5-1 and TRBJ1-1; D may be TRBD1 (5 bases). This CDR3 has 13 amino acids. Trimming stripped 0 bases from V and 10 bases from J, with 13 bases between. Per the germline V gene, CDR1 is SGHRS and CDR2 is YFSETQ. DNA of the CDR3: TGCGCCAGCAGCTTGGATTCCGGGACTCTAGCTTTCTTT. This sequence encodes CASSLDSGTLAFF.

The DNA for the CDR3 is TGTGCCAGCAGCTTACAGGAGAACACTGAAGCTTTCTTT. Translated: CASSLQENTEAFF. The chain joins TRBV7-3 to TRBJ1-1; D call uncertain. CDR1 and CDR2 (germline): SGHTA, FQGTGA. V lost 2 bases, J lost 1 base, and 5 bases lay in between. The CDR3 runs 13 residues.

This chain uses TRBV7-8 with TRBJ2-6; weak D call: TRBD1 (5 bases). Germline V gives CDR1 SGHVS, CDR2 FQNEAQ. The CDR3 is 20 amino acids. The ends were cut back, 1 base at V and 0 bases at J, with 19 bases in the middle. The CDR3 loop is CASSLVRRRAALSGANVLTF. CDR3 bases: TGTGCCAGCAGCTTAGTTCGGCGCAGGGCGGCACTCTCTGGGGCCAACGTCCTGACTTTC.

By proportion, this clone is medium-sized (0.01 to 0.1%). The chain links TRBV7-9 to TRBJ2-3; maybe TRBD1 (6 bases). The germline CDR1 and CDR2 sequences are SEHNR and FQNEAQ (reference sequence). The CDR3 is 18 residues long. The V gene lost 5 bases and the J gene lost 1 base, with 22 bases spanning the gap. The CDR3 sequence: CASSPTTNRVGGTDTQYF. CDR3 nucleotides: TGTGCCAGCAGCCCCACCACCAACAGGGTTGGGGGCACAGATACGCAGTATTTT. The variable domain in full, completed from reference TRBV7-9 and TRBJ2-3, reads DTGVSQNPRHKITKRGQNVTFRCDPISEHNRLYWYRQTLGQGPEFLTYFQNEAQLEKSRLLSDRFSAERPKGSFSTLEIQRTEQGDSAMYLCASSPTTNRVGGTDTQYFGPGTRLTVL.

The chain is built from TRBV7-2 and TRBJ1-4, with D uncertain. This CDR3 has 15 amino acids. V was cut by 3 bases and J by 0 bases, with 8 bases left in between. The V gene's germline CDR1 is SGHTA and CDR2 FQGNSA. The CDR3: CASSFFPATNEKLFF. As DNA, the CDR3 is TGTGCCAGCAGCTTCTTCCCCGCAACTAATGAAAAACTGTTTTTT.

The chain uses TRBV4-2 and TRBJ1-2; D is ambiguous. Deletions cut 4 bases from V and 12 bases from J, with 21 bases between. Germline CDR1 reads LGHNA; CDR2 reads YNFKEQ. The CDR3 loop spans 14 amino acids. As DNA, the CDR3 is TGTGCCAGCAGCCTCGCCGGCGGGCCTGGGAGAAACACCTTC. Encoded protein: CASSLAGGPGRNTF.

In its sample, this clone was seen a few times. CDR3 bases: TGTGCCTGGAGATCCACTAGCGGGGGGGCCTTTCGGGTCAATGAGCAGTTCTTC. It translates to CAWRSTSGGAFRVNEQFF. This chain links TRBV30 with TRBJ2-1; 13 nucleotides align to TRBD2. This CDR3 spans 18 amino acids. Looked up from germline, CDR1 is GTSNPN and CDR2 is SVGIG (reference sequence). With V trimmed by 3 bases and J by 6 bases, 14 bases remained unmatched.